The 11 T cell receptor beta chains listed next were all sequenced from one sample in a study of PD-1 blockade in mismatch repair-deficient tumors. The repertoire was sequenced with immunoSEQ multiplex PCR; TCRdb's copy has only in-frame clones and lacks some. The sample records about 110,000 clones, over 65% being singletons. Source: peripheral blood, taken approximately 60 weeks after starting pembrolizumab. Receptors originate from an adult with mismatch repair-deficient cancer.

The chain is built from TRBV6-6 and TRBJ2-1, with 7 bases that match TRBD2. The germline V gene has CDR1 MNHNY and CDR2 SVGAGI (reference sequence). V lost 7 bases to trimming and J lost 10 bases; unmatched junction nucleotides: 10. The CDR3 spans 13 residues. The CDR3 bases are TGTGCCAGCACCCGACCGGGACTAACCGAGCAGTTCTTC. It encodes CASTRPGLTEQFF.

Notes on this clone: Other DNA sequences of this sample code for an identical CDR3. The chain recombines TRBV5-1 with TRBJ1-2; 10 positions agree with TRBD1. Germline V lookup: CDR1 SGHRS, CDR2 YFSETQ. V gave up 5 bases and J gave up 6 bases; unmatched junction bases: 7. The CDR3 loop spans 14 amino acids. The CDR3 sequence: CASSLWGQGNGYTF. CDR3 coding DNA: TGCGCCAGCAGTTTGTGGGGACAGGGGAATGGCTACACCTTC.

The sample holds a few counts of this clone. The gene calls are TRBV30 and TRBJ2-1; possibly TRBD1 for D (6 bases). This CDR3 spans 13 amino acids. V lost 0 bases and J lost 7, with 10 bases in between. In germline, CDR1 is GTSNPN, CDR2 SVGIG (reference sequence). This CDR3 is CAWSVSRGNEQFF. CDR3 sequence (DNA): TGTGCCTGGAGTGTAAGTAGGGGGAATGAGCAGTTCTTC.

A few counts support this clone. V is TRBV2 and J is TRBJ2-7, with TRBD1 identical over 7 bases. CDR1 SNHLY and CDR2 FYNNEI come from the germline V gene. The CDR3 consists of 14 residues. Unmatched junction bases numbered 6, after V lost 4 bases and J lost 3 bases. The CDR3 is CASSADRERYEQYF. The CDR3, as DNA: TGTGCCAGCAGTGCCGACAGGGAACGCTACGAGCAGTACTTC.

The CDR3 DNA reads TGTGCCAGTACCCCATCGGGGACAACGCAAGAGACCCAGTACTTC. Amino acids: CASTPSGTTQETQYF. The chain is built from TRBV19 and TRBJ2-5; D perhaps matches TRBD1 (6 bases). The CDR3 contains 15 residues. Germline V gene lookup returns CDR1 LNHDA and CDR2 SQIVND (reference sequence). Trimming removed 7 bases from V and 2 bases from J, with 17 bases in between.

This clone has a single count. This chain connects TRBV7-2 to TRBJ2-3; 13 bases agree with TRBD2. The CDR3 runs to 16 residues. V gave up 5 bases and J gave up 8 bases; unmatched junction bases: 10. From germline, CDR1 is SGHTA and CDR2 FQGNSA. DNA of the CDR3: TGTGCCAGCAGCAGACGGACTAGCGGGAGTAGTGTTACGCAGTATTTT. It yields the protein CASSRRTSGSSVTQYF.

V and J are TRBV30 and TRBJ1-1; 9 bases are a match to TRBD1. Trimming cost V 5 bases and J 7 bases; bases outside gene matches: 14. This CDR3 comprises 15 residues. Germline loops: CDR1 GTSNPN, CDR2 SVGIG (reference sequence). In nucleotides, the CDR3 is TGTGCCTGGCTTCGACAGGGGGTACTTGGAGGTGAAGCTTTCTTT. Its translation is CAWLRQGVLGGEAFF.

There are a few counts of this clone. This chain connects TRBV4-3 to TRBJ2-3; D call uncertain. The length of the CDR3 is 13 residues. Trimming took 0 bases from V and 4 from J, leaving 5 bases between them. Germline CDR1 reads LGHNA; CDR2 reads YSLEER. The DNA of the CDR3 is TGCGCCAGCAGCCAAGATCTCGCAGATACGCAGTATTTT. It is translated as CASSQDLADTQYF.

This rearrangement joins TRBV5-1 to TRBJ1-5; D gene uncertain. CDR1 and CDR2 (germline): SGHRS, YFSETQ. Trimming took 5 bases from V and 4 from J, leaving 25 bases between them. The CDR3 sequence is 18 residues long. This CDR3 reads CASSRLNPPGYTNQPQHF. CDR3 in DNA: TGCGCCAGCAGTCGGTTAAATCCCCCGGGATACACGAATCAGCCCCAGCATTTT.

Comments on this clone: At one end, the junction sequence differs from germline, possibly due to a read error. The CDR3 protein is CTSRSGTDNSPLHF. CDR3 sequence (DNA): TGTACCAGCAGATCCGGGACAGATAATTCACCCCTCCACTTT. The rearrangement links TRBV6-5 to TRBJ1-6, with 7 bases aligning to TRBD1. This CDR3 comprises 14 residues. CDR1 and CDR2 from the germline V gene are MNHEY and SVGAGI.

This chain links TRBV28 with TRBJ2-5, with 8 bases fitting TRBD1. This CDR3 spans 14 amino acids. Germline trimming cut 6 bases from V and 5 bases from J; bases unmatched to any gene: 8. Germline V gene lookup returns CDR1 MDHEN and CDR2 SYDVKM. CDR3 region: CASSLDRVGETQYF. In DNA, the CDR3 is TGTGCCAGCAGCCTGGACAGGGTTGGGGAGACCCAGTACTTC.